This section outlines one T cell receptor (beta chain) sequence together with its context. This record belongs to a study of T cells after yellow fever vaccination. MiXCR was run by TCRdb on the 5' RACE reads, yielding one entry per CDR3 protein. The profile shows some 400,000 distinct CDR3 sequences, roughly 20% of them singletons. The CDR3 runs 14 residues. The V segment lost 2 bases and the J segment 8 bases; nucleotides outside the gene matches: 6. Germline CDR1 reads KGHSH; CDR2 reads LQKENI. The V gene is TRBV18, the J gene TRBJ1-2; 9 bases fit TRBD1. The specimen was PBMCs, collected before the yellow fever booster vaccination. This sequence originates from a man younger than 35 who received the YFV17D yellow fever vaccine. The CDR3 bases are TGTGCCAGCTCACCAGAGGGACAGGGTTCGGGCTACACCTTC. Its protein is CASSPEGQGSGYTF.